The rows below give T cell receptor beta chains drawn from one sample of a study of blood T cell repertoires in COVID-19. Method: immunoSEQ multiplex PCR; TCRdb's copy keeps in-frame clones and lacks some. Among about 140,000 clones listed, around 78% were seen once. Sequenced sample: peripheral blood. These receptors all come from a woman aged 60 to 75 with acute or convalescent COVID-19. CDR3s include the opening cysteine and the closing phenylalanine or tryptophan. Fields, in order: V gene, D gene, J gene, clone size, CDR3 DNA, CDR3 protein. D genes are given only for firm matches. The listing skips clone size in some rows; elsewhere it reads once, few, many or a size class.

v_gene: TRBV6-2/TRBV6-3; d_gene: TRBD2; j_gene: TRBJ2-7; abundance: .; CDR3nt: TGTGCCAGCAGTCTAGCGGGACAGTACTCCTACGAGCAGTACTTC; CDR3aa: CASSLAGQYSYEQYF
v_gene: TRBV3-1/TRBV3-2; d_gene: TRBD1; j_gene: TRBJ1-1; abundance: .; CDR3nt: TGTGCCAGCACAACTACAGGGGGCTACGTGAACACTGAAGCTTTCTTT; CDR3aa: CASTTTGGYVNTEAFF
v_gene: TRBV6-5; d_gene: TRBD1; j_gene: TRBJ2-3; abundance: few; CDR3nt: TGTGCCAGCACCGGGACAGGGAGTAAGCAGTATTTT; CDR3aa: CASTGTGSKQYF
v_gene: TRBV27; d_gene: TRBD2; j_gene: TRBJ2-3; abundance: .; CDR3nt: TGTGCCAGCAGTTTAGGGTTAGCGGGAGGGCCCCTACCCATTACAGATACGCAGTATTTT; CDR3aa: CASSLGLAGGPLPITDTQYF
v_gene: TRBV5-1; d_gene: .; j_gene: TRBJ2-1; abundance: .; CDR3nt: TGCGCCAGCAGCGGGAGCTATAGCTCCTACAATGAGCAGTTCTTC; CDR3aa: CASSGSYSSYNEQFF
v_gene: TRBV18; d_gene: TRBD2; j_gene: TRBJ2-7; abundance: .; CDR3nt: TGTGCCAGCTCACCAGTGACTAGCGTAACCTACGAGCAGTACTTC; CDR3aa: CASSPVTSVTYEQYF
v_gene: TRBV14; d_gene: .; j_gene: TRBJ2-3; abundance: .; CDR3nt: TGTGCCAGCAGCCAAGAAACAGGCCTAGATACGCAGTATTTT; CDR3aa: CASSQETGLDTQYF
v_gene: TRBV27; d_gene: TRBD2; j_gene: TRBJ2-1; abundance: few; CDR3nt: TGTGCCAGCAGTTTATTTACGGCGGGAGCATACAATGAGCAGTTCTTC; CDR3aa: CASSLFTAGAYNEQFF
v_gene: TRBV2; d_gene: TRBD2; j_gene: TRBJ2-7; abundance: .; CDR3nt: TGTGCCAGCAGTGGCCCGGCGGGGGGTTCCTACGAGCAGTACTTC; CDR3aa: CASSGPAGGSYEQYF
v_gene: TRBV20-1; d_gene: TRBD2; j_gene: TRBJ2-1; abundance: .; CDR3nt: TGCAGTGCTAGTACGCGACTAGCGGGAGAGAATGAGCAGTTCTTC; CDR3aa: CSASTRLAGENEQFF
v_gene: TRBV28; d_gene: TRBD1; j_gene: TRBJ2-7; abundance: .; CDR3nt: TGTGCCAGCAGTGGACAGGGGAAGTTCGGGCGGCAGTACTTC; CDR3aa: CASSGQGKFGRQYF
v_gene: TRBV18; d_gene: TRBD1; j_gene: TRBJ2-5; abundance: few; CDR3nt: TGTGCCAGCTCCTCCTGGACAGGGGAAGAGACCCAGTACTTC; CDR3aa: CASSSWTGEETQYF
v_gene: TRBV11-3; d_gene: .; j_gene: TRBJ1-5; abundance: few; CDR3nt: TGTGCCAGCAGCTCCCCTGCCAGGGTAGGCCAGCCCCAGCATTTT; CDR3aa: CASSSPARVGQPQHF
v_gene: TRBV6-5; d_gene: .; j_gene: TRBJ2-1; abundance: .; CDR3nt: TGTGCCAGAGAAGCAAGCTCCTACAATGAGCAGTTCTTC; CDR3aa: CAREASSYNEQFF
v_gene: TRBV4-1; d_gene: TRBD1; j_gene: TRBJ1-5; abundance: .; CDR3nt: TGCGCCAGCAGCCAAGATGGAGAGGGGGCCCGGCCCCAGCATTTT; CDR3aa: CASSQDGEGARPQHF
v_gene: TRBV29-1; d_gene: TRBD2; j_gene: TRBJ2-4; abundance: .; CDR3nt: TGCAGCGTTGACTGGGGGGGAAACATTCAGTACTTC; CDR3aa: CSVDWGGNIQYF
v_gene: TRBV9; d_gene: .; j_gene: TRBJ2-5; abundance: .; CDR3nt: TGTGCCAGCAGCTCAGGGGTAGAGACCCAGTACTTC; CDR3aa: CASSSGVETQYF
v_gene: TRBV10-3; d_gene: TRBD1; j_gene: TRBJ2-5; abundance: .; CDR3nt: TGTGCCATCAGTTTGACAGGGGGCGGACAAGAGACCCAGTACTTC; CDR3aa: CAISLTGGGQETQYF
v_gene: TRBV5-1; d_gene: .; j_gene: TRBJ2-1; abundance: once; CDR3nt: TGCGCCAGCAGCTATCGGACAGGTGGAGGGGGGACTTACAATGAGCAGTTCTTC; CDR3aa: CASSYRTGGGGTYNEQFF
v_gene: TRBV18; d_gene: .; j_gene: TRBJ2-5; abundance: .; CDR3nt: TGTGCCAGCTCACCAGGTATTCGGGAGACCCAGTACTTC; CDR3aa: CASSPGIRETQYF
v_gene: TRBV6-1; d_gene: TRBD2; j_gene: TRBJ2-1; abundance: .; CDR3nt: TGTGCCAGCAGTGCGACTAGCGGGATATTTTACAATGAGCAGTTCTTC; CDR3aa: CASSATSGIFYNEQFF
v_gene: TRBV5-1; d_gene: .; j_gene: TRBJ2-2; abundance: .; CDR3nt: TGCGCCAGCAGCCCTCGACTGAGGAGAGCGGCCGGGGAGCTGTTTTTT; CDR3aa: CASSPRLRRAAGELFF
v_gene: TRBV19; d_gene: .; j_gene: TRBJ1-5; abundance: .; CDR3nt: TGTGCCAGTAGTATCTCCCGGGGGAAGGGGCAGCCCCAGCATTTT; CDR3aa: CASSISRGKGQPQHF
v_gene: TRBV19; d_gene: .; j_gene: TRBJ2-3; abundance: few; CDR3nt: TGTGCCAGTAGTTGGGGGCTGTTCACAGATACGCAGTATTTT; CDR3aa: CASSWGLFTDTQYF
v_gene: TRBV25-1; d_gene: .; j_gene: TRBJ1-4; abundance: .; CDR3nt: TGTGCCAGCAGTGAATATCTTGGAGCAAGGGGTGAAAAACTGTTTTTT; CDR3aa: CASSEYLGARGEKLFF
v_gene: TRBV7-6; d_gene: TRBD2; j_gene: TRBJ2-2; abundance: .; CDR3nt: TGTGCCAGCAGACCTGGGACTAGCGGGAGTAACGGGGAGCTGTTTTTT; CDR3aa: CASRPGTSGSNGELFF
v_gene: TRBV5-4; d_gene: TRBD2; j_gene: TRBJ2-7; abundance: .; CDR3nt: TGTGCCAGCAGCTTGGGGACTAGCGGTCATGGAGAGCAGTACTTC; CDR3aa: CASSLGTSGHGEQYF
v_gene: TRBV5-1; d_gene: .; j_gene: TRBJ2-1; abundance: .; CDR3nt: TGCGCCAGCAGCTTGGGTGAGCGCCTACACAATGAGCAGTTCTTC; CDR3aa: CASSLGERLHNEQFF
v_gene: TRBV3-1/TRBV3-2; d_gene: .; j_gene: TRBJ2-5; abundance: .; CDR3nt: TGTGCCAGCAGCCAAGATCGAACAGGGAGAGAGACCCAGTACTTC; CDR3aa: CASSQDRTGRETQYF
v_gene: TRBV30; d_gene: .; j_gene: TRBJ1-6; abundance: .; CDR3nt: TGTGCCTGGAGAGCGAACTATAATTCACCCCTCCACTTT; CDR3aa: CAWRANYNSPLHF
v_gene: TRBV5-1; d_gene: .; j_gene: TRBJ2-7; abundance: once; CDR3nt: TGCGCCAGCAGTTTGCGGGGCAGGGGGAGACTGATTTCCTACGAGCAGTACTTC; CDR3aa: CASSLRGRGRLISYEQYF
v_gene: TRBV5-6; d_gene: TRBD2; j_gene: TRBJ2-1; abundance: .; CDR3nt: TGTGCCAGCAGCTTAGGCGGGAGGGCCCACAATGAGCAGTTCTTC; CDR3aa: CASSLGGRAHNEQFF
v_gene: TRBV7-9; d_gene: .; j_gene: TRBJ2-7; abundance: .; CDR3nt: TGTGCCAGCAGCTCCTCCGGGGGAATTAACTACGAGCAGTACTTC; CDR3aa: CASSSSGGINYEQYF